A single sample gave rise to the 4 T cell receptor beta chains below, sequenced in a study of CD8+ T cells in alopecia areata. Stated treatment: oral pan-JAK inhibitor, 5-10 mg twice daily. Once RNA had been extracted, it was reverse transcribed into cDNA to act as the sequencing template. Generated by immunoSEQ multiplex PCR, the TCRdb table keeps only in-frame clones and is missing some. The sample lists 150,000 to 200,000 clones, approximately 50% occurring once. The material sequenced was CD8+ T cells sorted from blood, taken around week 54, from a patient treated with tofacitinib. The receptors come from a human donor with alopecia areata.

The chain combines TRBV9 with TRBJ1-3; possibly TRBD1 for D (5 bases). The CDR3 has 17 amino acids. Trimming left V 0 bases short and J 4 bases short, with 17 bases between. Germline-derived CDR1 and CDR2 are SGDLS and YYNGEE. In DNA form, the CDR3 reads TGTGCCAGCAGCGTAGAGCCCCGACAGCTTTCGGGAAACACCATATATTTT. This sequence encodes CASSVEPRQLSGNTIYF.

In its sample, this clone was seen a few times. The J gene is TRBJ1-3, the V gene TRBV23-1; perhaps TRBD1 as D (6 bases). TRBV23-1 is identified as an open reading frame with a role that is uncertain. V lost 4 bases and J 0 bases, leaving 7 bases between the germline ends. The CDR3 is 14 amino acids. This chain's CDR3 is CASSRDNSGNTIYF. The CDR3 region has the DNA TGCGCCAGCAGTCGGGACAACTCTGGAAACACCATATATTTT.

The J gene is TRBJ2-7, the V gene TRBV7-9, with no clear D. Germline V gene data show CDR1 as SEHNR and CDR2 as FQNEAQ (reference sequence). CDR3 length: 13 residues. Deletions cut 6 bases from V and 0 bases from J, with 9 bases between. CDR3 sequence: CASSSVGSYEQYF. The CDR3 coding sequence is TGTGCCAGCAGTTCTGTCGGCTCCTACGAGCAGTACTTC.

This rearrangement joins TRBV7-9 to TRBJ1-2; the D is unclear. Germline lookup yields CDR1 SEHNR and CDR2 FQNEAQ (reference sequence). The CDR3 contains 16 residues. Trimming removed 4 bases at V and 2 bases at J, with 17 bases between. In DNA, the CDR3 is TGTGCCAGCAGCTCCAGCCCATCGACACCAAACTATGGCTACACCTTC. Protein: CASSSSPSTPNYGYTF.